The rows below give T cell receptor beta chains drawn from one sample of a study of cytomegalovirus exposure and HLA in healthy donors. Using immunoSEQ multiplex PCR, the repertoire was profiled, and TCRdb retains in-frame clones only, with some absent. The profile shows tens of thousands of clones, approximately 85% of them singletons. The sample was PBMCs. The receptors stem from a young woman in good health and CMV-seronegative. The CDR3 runs from the conserved cysteine through the conserved F or W. Not all rows give a size; the values are once, few, many and, for expanded clones, a class.

V	size	CDR3
TRBV15	NA	CATSIGGSSYEQYF
TRBV7-6	NA	CASSQGDSSYEQYF
TRBV7-8	NA	CASSLALAYGYTF
TRBV7-2	NA	CASSLVVQGFGGYTF
TRBV28	NA	CASSLVGAGIYNEQFF
TRBV28	NA	CASSFRRNSNQPQHF
TRBV27	NA	CASSFVSSGSETQYF
TRBV28	NA	CASKGVGQPQHF
TRBV27	NA	CASSTSSGRQETQYF
TRBV9	NA	CASSASSYNEQFF
TRBV6-5	NA	CASSYSSGRDKNIQYF
TRBV9	NA	CASSARGRDEQFF
TRBV28	NA	CASRRGRGNNEQFF
TRBV11-2	NA	CASRRQTGANVLTF
TRBV28	NA	CASSRILGVRYEQYF
TRBV7-6	NA	CASSTQGWDTGELFF
TRBV2	NA	CASISSGQGSYEQYF
TRBV19	NA	CASSSSGREQFF
TRBV21-1	few	CASSKDHRAVGNTEAFF
TRBV30	once	CAWRMGLLNEKLFF
TRBV6-6	NA	CASSYGTNTYNEQFF
TRBV28	NA	CASSGGGYGYTF
TRBV4-3	NA	CASSERTGGDTIYF
TRBV9	NA	CASSVEGGLADRDTQYF
TRBV6-5	once	CASSYSGQGNTEQFF
TRBV7-9	NA	CASSLLAGNYGYTF
TRBV29-1	NA	CSVKQGADGYTF
TRBV4-2	few	CASSPSTSGGNIQYF
TRBV7-9	NA	CASSSFSYEQYF
TRBV5-1	NA	CASSLSSSASFIHEQYF
TRBV28	NA	CASADSLEAFF
TRBV28	NA	CASSSGQNYGYTF
TRBV6-1	NA	CASTLAGGHNEQFF
TRBV18	NA	CASSLKREGAYEQYF
TRBV9	NA	CASSVGGGSETQYF
TRBV7-9	once	CASSLLQGWDNEKLFF
TRBV28	few	CASRQGLYEQYF
TRBV5-1	NA	CASSLAGQGKNTEAFF
TRBV5-1	NA	CASSLARTWPGDEQYF
TRBV9	NA	CASQGDSTGSGYTF
TRBV7-9	NA	CASSLEVLAGESSYNEQFF
TRBV6-6	NA	CASSYTGQGYEQYF
TRBV7-7	NA	CASSLAEADTQYF
TRBV5-1	NA	CASTRTGELSSGNTIYF
TRBV7-2	NA	CASSLRLAGNTEAFF
TRBV9	NA	CASSVDSGAYNEQFF
TRBV5-4	few	CASSPRTGHSEQYF